This T cell receptor beta chain was obtained from a study of OX40 agonist ivuxolimab in advanced cancers. Study context: Patients assigned to dose escalation were diagnosed with hepatocellular carcinoma, melanoma, renal cell or head and neck cancer. Three patients showed partial responses: one hepatocellular carcinoma and two cutaneous melanoma cases.

Study outcomes and limitations: Both CD4+ and CD8+ T cell populations in blood had undergone clonal expansion by week 6 at 0.1 to 3.0 mg/kg.

V shed 5 bases and J shed 3 bases, with 14 bases lying between them. This CDR3 comprises 15 residues. CDR1 LNHDA and CDR2 SQIVND come from the germline V gene (reference sequence). Comments on this clone: The antigen remains undetermined.

Repertoires were generated with immunoSEQ multiplex PCR, while TCRdb's copy carries only in-frame clones and drops some. The sample has more than 60,000 clones, 80% to 85% seen once. Researchers took blood at baseline, on cycle 4 day 1, and on cycle 7 day 1. This rearrangement joins TRBV19 to TRBJ1-5; D gene uncertain. Sample: CD4+ or CD8+ T cells sorted from blood, taken in a trial of the OX40 agonist ivuxolimab. The TCR comes from an adult with an advanced solid tumor such as melanoma, head and neck, liver or kidney cancer. The CDR3 DNA follows: TGTGCCAGTAGTCTTCCGATGAGCCTCAATCAGCCCCAGCATTTT. This translates into CASSLPMSLNQPQHF.